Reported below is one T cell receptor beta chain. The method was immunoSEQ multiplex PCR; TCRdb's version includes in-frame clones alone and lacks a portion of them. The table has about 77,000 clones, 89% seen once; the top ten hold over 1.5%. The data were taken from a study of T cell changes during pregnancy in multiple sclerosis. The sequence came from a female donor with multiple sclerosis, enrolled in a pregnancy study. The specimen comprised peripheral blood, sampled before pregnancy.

The CDR3 nucleotides read TGTGCCAGCAGTGAAGAGGTTTTAGCGGGGGCCTACGAGCAGTACTTC. Translated, it gives CASSEEVLAGAYEQYF. The genes are TRBV2 and TRBJ2-7; 9 bases are shared with TRBD2. This CDR3 spans 16 amino acids. In germline, CDR1 is SNHLY, CDR2 FYNNEI. Trimming cost V 1 base and J 2 bases; bases outside gene matches: 6.